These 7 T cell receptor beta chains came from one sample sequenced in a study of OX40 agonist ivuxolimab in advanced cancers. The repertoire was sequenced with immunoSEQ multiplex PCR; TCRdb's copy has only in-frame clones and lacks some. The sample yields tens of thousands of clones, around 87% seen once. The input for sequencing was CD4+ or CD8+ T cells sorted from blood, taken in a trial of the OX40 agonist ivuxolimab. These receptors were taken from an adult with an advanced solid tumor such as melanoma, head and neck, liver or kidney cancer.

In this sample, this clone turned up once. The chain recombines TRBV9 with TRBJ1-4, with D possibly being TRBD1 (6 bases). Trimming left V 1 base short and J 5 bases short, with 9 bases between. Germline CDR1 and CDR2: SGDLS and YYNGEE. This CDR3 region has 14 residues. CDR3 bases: TGTGCCAGCAGCGTACATACAGGGAATGAAAAACTGTTTTTT. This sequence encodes CASSVHTGNEKLFF.

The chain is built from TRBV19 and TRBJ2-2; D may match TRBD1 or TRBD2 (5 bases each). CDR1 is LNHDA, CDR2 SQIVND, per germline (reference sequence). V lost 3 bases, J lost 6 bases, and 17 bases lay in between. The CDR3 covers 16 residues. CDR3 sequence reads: CASSMRGEGKAGELFF. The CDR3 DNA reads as TGTGCCAGTAGTATGAGGGGAGAGGGCAAGGCCGGGGAGCTGTTTTTT.

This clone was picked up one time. Here the CDR3 reads CASSLGVAGNTDTQYF. CDR3 nucleotide sequence: TGTGCCAGCAGCTTGGGAGTAGCGGGTAACACAGATACGCAGTATTTT. This chain joins TRBV7-9 and TRBJ2-3; 7 bases map to TRBD2. The CDR3 contains 16 residues. The germline V gene encodes CDR1 SEHNR and CDR2 FQNEAQ (reference sequence). Losses at the gene ends were 3 bases for V and 2 bases for J; bases not matched to a gene: 8.

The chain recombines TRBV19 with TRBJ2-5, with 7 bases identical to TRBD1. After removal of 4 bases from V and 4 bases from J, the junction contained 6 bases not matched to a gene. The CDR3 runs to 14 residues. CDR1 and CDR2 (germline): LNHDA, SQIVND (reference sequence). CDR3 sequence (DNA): TGTGCCAGTAGTACCCGGGACAGAGGAGAGACCCAGTACTTC. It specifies CASSTRDRGETQYF.

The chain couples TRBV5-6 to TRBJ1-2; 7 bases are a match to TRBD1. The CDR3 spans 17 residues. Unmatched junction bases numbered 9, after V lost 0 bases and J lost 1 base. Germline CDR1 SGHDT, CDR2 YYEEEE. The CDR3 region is CASSLVGTANYNYGYTF. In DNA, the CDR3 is TGTGCCAGCAGCTTGGTAGGGACAGCCAACTATAACTATGGCTACACCTTC.

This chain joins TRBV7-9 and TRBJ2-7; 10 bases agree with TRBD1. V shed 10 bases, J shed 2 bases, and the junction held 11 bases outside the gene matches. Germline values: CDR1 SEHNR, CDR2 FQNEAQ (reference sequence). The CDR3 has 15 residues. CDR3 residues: CATSTSGTGAYEQYF. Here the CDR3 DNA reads TGTGCCACCAGTACCAGTGGGACAGGGGCCTACGAGCAGTACTTC.

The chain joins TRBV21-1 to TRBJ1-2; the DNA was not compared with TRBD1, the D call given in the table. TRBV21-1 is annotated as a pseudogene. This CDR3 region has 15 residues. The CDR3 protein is CASSTHSDRLGGYTF. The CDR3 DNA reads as TGTGCCAGCAGCACTCATTCCGACAGGCTTGGTGGCTACACCTTC.